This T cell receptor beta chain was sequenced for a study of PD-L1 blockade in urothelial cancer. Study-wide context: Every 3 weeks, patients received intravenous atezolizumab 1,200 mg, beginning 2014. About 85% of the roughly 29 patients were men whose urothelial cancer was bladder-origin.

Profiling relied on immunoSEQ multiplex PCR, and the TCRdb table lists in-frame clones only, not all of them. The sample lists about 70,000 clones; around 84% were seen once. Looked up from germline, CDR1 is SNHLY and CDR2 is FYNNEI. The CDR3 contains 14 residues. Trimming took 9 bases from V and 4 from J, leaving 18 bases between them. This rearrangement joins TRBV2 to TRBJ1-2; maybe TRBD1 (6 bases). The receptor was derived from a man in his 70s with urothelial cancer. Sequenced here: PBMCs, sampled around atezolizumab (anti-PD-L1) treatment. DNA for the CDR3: TGTGCCAGTTACGGGACACCGACCTTCTATGGCTACACCTTC. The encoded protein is CASYGTPTFYGYTF.